Following are 2 T cell receptor beta chains from one sample sequenced in a study of blood T cell repertoires in COVID-19 (TCRdb year 2020). Library prep was done by the immunoSEQ multiplex PCR assay. Sourced from immuneACCESS, this table was stored by TCRdb with only in-frame sequences that have V and J called. A share of the clones is absent; for the studies checked, an unresolved V gene accounts for under half, and the remainder has no known explanation. The sample includes roughly 330,000 clones, with over 80% observed a single time. The top ten hold less than 6.5% of the sample. Sequences were obtained from PBMCs or T cells enriched from blood (not recorded which). The receptors derive from a man aged 25-40 years who had recovered from COVID-19.

The chain has TRBV25-1 and TRBJ2-1; D remains ambiguous. Germline V gene lookup returns CDR1 MGHDK and CDR2 SYGVNS. The CDR3 consists of 16 residues. Trimming left V 3 bases short and J 3 bases short, with 15 bases between. CDR3 nucleotide sequence: TGTGCCAGCAGTGAGCTACGTTACGCTATCTACAATGAGCAGTTCTTC. Translated, it gives CASSELRYAIYNEQFF.

The V and J genes are TRBV27 and TRBJ2-5, with 9 bases aligning to TRBD2. CDR1 is MNHEY, CDR2 SMNVEV, per germline (reference sequence). Trimming took 3 bases from V and 5 from J; bases not matched to a gene: 10. The CDR3 runs to 16 residues. CDR3 residues: CASSLMRGGGLETQYF. The DNA of the CDR3 is TGTGCCAGCAGTTTGATGCGGGGGGGCGGGTTGGAGACCCAGTACTTC.